Sequencing of this T cell receptor (beta chain) was carried out in a study of T cells in Graves' hyperthyroidism and ophthalmopathy (dated by TCRdb to the late 2010s). Context from the whole study: TCR V-J signatures able to tell the groups apart were searched for in a discovery cohort of around 95 patients, of whom over 40 had Graves' ophthalmopathy and about 60 had stable Graves' hyperthyroidism. Prospective prediction of ophthalmopathy was tested in an independent validation cohort consisting of 18 hyperthyroidism patients and more than 15 patients who later progressed to ophthalmopathy. The roughly 90 discovery patients were divided at random into training and test sets in a 7:3 ratio. In addition, the study compared T-cell repertoires in thyroid tissue and in blood from roughly 6 Graves' hyperthyroidism patients. After blood sampling, hyperthyroidism patients were treated with methimazole at a starting dose of 30 mg daily, and ophthalmopathy patients were treated with high-dose intravenous methylprednisolone. TCR Vbeta CDR3 sequencing of 130 to 150 peripheral blood samples (roughly 41 ophthalmopathy, 75 to 85 hyperthyroidism and roughly 17 progressor patients) is reported in the paper.

Trimming removed 1 base from V and 6 bases from J, leaving 6 bases between the germline ends. CDR1 SGHTA and CDR2 FQGNSA are derived from the germline V gene. From the cysteine up to the phenylalanine, the CDR3 has a length of 13 residues. The sequence is cut down to CDR3 DNA, 39 bases in frame from base 1. Amplification of TCR beta CDR3 regions was carried out from RNA transcripts. The first round of RT-PCR for the TCR CDR3 was performed with the HTBI primer set and the Qiagen OneStep RT-PCR kit. Libraries were constructed in a second round of multiplex PCR, after which size selection and purification were carried out. Paired-end sequencing of the libraries was performed with 100 bp reads on an Illumina HiSeq2000. Per the original workflow: SOAPnuke was used to process the raw data, removing reads that contained adapters or uncalled bases, had a mean Phred below 15, or lacked an exact match to the constant primer or identifier. High-quality paired reads were merged using COPE v1.2.5, and each unique nucleotide sequence was defined as a clonotype. MiTCR v1.1 was used to align clonotypes to the IMGT TRBV, TRBD and TRBJ reference segments. Analysis was restricted to V-J combinations with a frequency above 0.0001, which covered roughly 99% of repertoires. The TCS score was defined as F50 (clonal expansion) divided by E x V (chaos), with BLOSUM62-based TCRdist calculated between CDR3 peptides within each V-J. Welch's t-statistics and random forest reduced some 510 V-J features to 13, which were used in a naive Bayes classifier (R e1071). TCRdb took the public reads, trimmed them with fastp at Q25, ran MiXCR for clone calling and kept in-frame beta chains. Every distinct CDR3 protein forms one entry, paired with its most common genes and DNA. TCRdb assigned the V and J calls; the authors' analysis was not used. The table for this sample lists hundreds of thousands of distinct CDR3 sequences; approximately 44% of them were counted only once. About 8.2% of the sample lies in the top ten.

Stable Graves' hyperthyroidism was defined as the absence of progression to ophthalmopathy over 18 months of follow-up. Hyperthyroidism patients were aged 18 to 65 years and newly diagnosed, with disease duration of less than 2 months. Any patient with an uncontrolled infection, another autoimmune disease, pregnancy or lactation was excluded. Clinical symptoms, serum thyroxine and TRAb, thyroid ultrasound, and orbital computed tomography formed the basis for the diagnoses. Total RNA was extracted with Trizol reagent, and quality was checked on an Agilent 2100 Bioanalyzer. What the work shows at the level of the full study, not this receptor alone: Ophthalmopathy was separated from stable hyperthyroidism by a 13 V-J signature model, with approximately 90% sensitivity and about 81% specificity obtained in cross-validation and 80%/75% obtained in testing. No statistical method was used to set the sample size in advance, and investigators knew the group allocation. Most expanded thyroid clonotypes (frequency above 0.001) were also detected in blood, suggesting blood repertoires may reflect thyroid immune responses. In validation, progression to ophthalmopathy was predicted by the model with nearly 71% sensitivity and roughly 76% specificity, a median of approximately 6.5 months before onset.

A few counts support this clonotype. What this receptor recognizes is not known. Base qualities were left out, and no much larger clone turns up one base away. The chain is assembled from TRBV7-2 and TRBJ2-2; the D gene cannot be resolved reliably. Material: peripheral blood or thyroid tissue (not recorded which). This receptor was obtained from a woman between 18 and 29 years old with Graves' hyperthyroidism. Donor details come from another sample of the same person, matched by shared clones. The CDR3 reads as follows: CASSLVLAGELFF. The nucleotide sequence reads TGTGCCAGCAGCTTAGTCCTGGCCGGGGAGCTGTTTTTT.